The rows below give T cell receptor beta chains drawn from one sample of a study of T cell responses to AZD1222 COVID-19 vaccine. The repertoire was sequenced with immunoSEQ multiplex PCR; TCRdb's copy has only in-frame clones and lacks some. Of about 150,000 clones listed, over 80% were seen once; the top ten hold over 3%. This sample comprised peripheral blood, obtained 28 days after the second AZD1222 dose. Source of these receptors: an adult who received the AZD1222 COVID-19 vaccine. The CDR3 runs from the conserved cysteine through the conserved F or W. The D gene is left open where the match is weak. For some rows the clone size is stated as once, few or many, or as a class when expanded; others skip it.

>TRBD1|NA|TRBV19|TRBJ1-4
CASSNTGTDEKLFF
TGTGCCAGTAGCAACACCGGGACAGATGAAAAACTGTTTTTT
>NA|NA|TRBV12-2|TRBJ2-7
CASRLGRLFSYEQYF
TGTGCAAGTCGCCTAGGACGGCTCTTCTCCTACGAGCAGTACTTC
>NA|NA|TRBV4-2|TRBJ2-7
CASSQEDRPSSYEQYF
TGTGCCAGCAGCCAAGAGGACCGCCCGAGCTCCTACGAGCAGTACTTC
>NA|NA|TRBV7-8|TRBJ1-2
CASSLDGSPNYGYTF
TGTGCCAGCAGCTTAGACGGCAGTCCTAACTATGGCTACACCTTC
>NA|NA|TRBV27|TRBJ2-7
CASSFARSSYEQYF
TGTGCCAGCAGTTTTGCCAGGAGCTCCTACGAGCAGTACTTC
>TRBD1|NA|TRBV27|TRBJ2-3
CASRPTGGVRDTQYF
TGTGCCAGCAGACCCACAGGGGGCGTCCGGGATACGCAGTATTTT
>NA|NA|TRBV6-5|TRBJ2-1
CASRPGSYNEQFF
TGTGCCAGCAGACCAGGGTCCTACAATGAGCAGTTCTTC
>TRBD2|NA|TRBV30|TRBJ2-7
CAWRSGTSGYEQYF
TGTGCCTGGCGGTCTGGGACTAGCGGCTACGAGCAGTACTTC
>NA|NA|TRBV7-9|TRBJ1-4
CASSRRNEKLFF
TGTGCCAGCAGCCGCCGTAATGAAAAACTGTTTTTT
>NA|NA|TRBV18|TRBJ2-7
CASSSGTDTKEQYF
TGTGCCAGCTCGTCCGGGACTGACACGAAAGAGCAGTACTTC
>NA|NA|TRBV30|TRBJ1-6
CAWSVGNRDNSPLHF
TGTGCCTGGAGTGTCGGGAACAGGGATAATTCACCCCTCCACTTT
>TRBD2|NA|TRBV11-2|TRBJ2-7
CASSLGTSAYYEQYF
TGTGCCAGCAGCTTAGGTACTAGCGCTTACTACGAGCAGTACTTC
>NA|NA|TRBV2|TRBJ2-6
CASRRGNPGANVLTF
TGTGCCAGCAGGCGGGGAAACCCTGGGGCCAACGTCCTGACTTTC
>NA|NA|TRBV18|TRBJ1-5
CASSPQVNQPQHF
TGTGCCAGCTCACCACAGGTTAATCAGCCCCAGCATTTT
>NA|NA|TRBV14|TRBJ1-6
CASSQQIYNSPLHF
TGTGCCAGCAGCCAACAGATCTATAATTCACCCCTCCACTTT
>NA|NA|TRBV3-1/TRBV3-2|TRBJ2-1
CASSQDGGNNEQFF
TGTGCCAGCAGCCAAGATGGAGGGAACAATGAGCAGTTCTTC
>NA|NA|TRBV7-9|TRBJ1-1
CASSSAREPEAFF
TGTGCCAGCAGCTCGGCCCGGGAGCCTGAAGCTTTCTTT
>NA|NA|TRBV6-5|TRBJ1-1
CASSYSPGRPNTEAFF
TGTGCCAGCAGTTACTCCCCGGGCAGGCCGAACACTGAAGCTTTCTTT
>NA|once|TRBV5-1|TRBJ1-1
CASSLVGGGNTEAFF
TGCGCCAGCAGCTTGGTGGGTGGGGGGAACACTGAAGCTTTCTTT
>TRBD2|once|TRBV13|TRBJ2-1
CASSLRLAGGPPVYNEQFF
TGTGCCAGCAGCTTACGTCTAGCGGGAGGGCCCCCCGTTTACAATGAGCAGTTCTTC
>NA|NA|TRBV6-4|TRBJ1-1
CASSDSAGGTEAFF
TGTGCCAGCAGTGACTCGGCGGGGGGCACTGAAGCTTTCTTT
>NA|once|TRBV10-3|TRBJ2-7
CAISQLTGFSYEQYF
TGTGCCATCAGCCAACTTACAGGGTTCTCCTACGAGCAGTACTTC
>NA|NA|TRBV5-1|TRBJ1-1
CASSLEWPDGNTEAFF
TGCGCCAGCAGCTTGGAATGGCCCGACGGGAACACTGAAGCTTTCTTT
>NA|NA|TRBV11-2|TRBJ1-5
CASSPGQFNQPQHF
TGTGCCAGCAGCCCTGGACAGTTCAATCAGCCCCAGCATTTT
>TRBD1|once|TRBV5-4|TRBJ1-2
CASSLEGARANYGYTF
TGTGCCAGCAGCTTGGAGGGGGCCAGAGCTAACTATGGCTACACCTTC
>TRBD2|few|TRBV7-9|TRBJ2-7
CASSPGTSGIYEQYF
TGTGCCAGCAGCCCGGGGACTAGCGGGATATACGAGCAGTACTTC
>NA|NA|TRBV12-3/TRBV12-4|TRBJ2-7
CASSTPTGLEQYF
TGTGCCAGCAGTACCCCTACAGGGCTCGAGCAGTACTTC
>NA|NA|TRBV10-3|TRBJ1-5
CAISETPEGDQPQHF
TGTGCCATCAGTGAGACCCCGGAAGGGGATCAGCCCCAGCATTTT
>NA|once|TRBV7-9|TRBJ1-2
CASSRSSGSGVYGYTF
TGTGCCAGCAGCCGCTCTTCGGGCAGCGGGGTGTATGGCTACACCTTC
>NA|NA|TRBV4-2|TRBJ1-5
CASSQDLSTGNQPQHF
TGTGCCAGCAGCCAAGATCTGTCTACAGGGAATCAGCCCCAGCATTTT
>TRBD1|once|TRBV5-4|TRBJ1-2
CASSLGDRGPRYTF
TGTGCCAGCAGCTTGGGGGACAGGGGGCCACGTTACACCTTC
>NA|NA|TRBV10-3|TRBJ2-7
CAITRDPQSEQYF
TGTGCCATCACTCGGGACCCCCAATCGGAGCAGTACTTC
>TRBD2|once|TRBV9|TRBJ2-3
CASSETSGTSTDTQYF
TGTGCCAGCAGCGAGACTAGCGGAACTAGCACAGATACGCAGTATTTT
>NA|once|TRBV14|TRBJ1-2
CASSLLRSVYGYTF
TGTGCCAGCAGTCTCCTGCGTTCGGTGTATGGCTACACCTTC
>NA|NA|TRBV30|TRBJ2-1
CAWSVGQGKGNEQFF
TGTGCCTGGAGTGTCGGTCAGGGGAAAGGCAATGAGCAGTTCTTC